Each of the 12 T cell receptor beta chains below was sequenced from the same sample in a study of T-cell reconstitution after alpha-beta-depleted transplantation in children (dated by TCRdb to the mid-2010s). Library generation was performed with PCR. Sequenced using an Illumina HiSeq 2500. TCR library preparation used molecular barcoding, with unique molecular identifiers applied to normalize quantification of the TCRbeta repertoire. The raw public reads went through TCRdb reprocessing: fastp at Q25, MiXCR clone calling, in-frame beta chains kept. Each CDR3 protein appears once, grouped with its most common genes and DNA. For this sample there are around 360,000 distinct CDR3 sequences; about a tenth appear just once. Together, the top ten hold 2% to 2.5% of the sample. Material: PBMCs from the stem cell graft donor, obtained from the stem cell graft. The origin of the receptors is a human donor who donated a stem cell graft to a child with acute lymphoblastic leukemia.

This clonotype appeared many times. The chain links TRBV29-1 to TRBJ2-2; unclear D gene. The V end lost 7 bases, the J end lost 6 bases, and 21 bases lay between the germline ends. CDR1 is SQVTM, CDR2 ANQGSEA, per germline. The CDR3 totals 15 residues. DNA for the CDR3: TGCAGCGCCGGACCCAGGTTAAGTTCTCCCGGGGAGCTGTTTTTT. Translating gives CSAGPRLSSPGELFF.

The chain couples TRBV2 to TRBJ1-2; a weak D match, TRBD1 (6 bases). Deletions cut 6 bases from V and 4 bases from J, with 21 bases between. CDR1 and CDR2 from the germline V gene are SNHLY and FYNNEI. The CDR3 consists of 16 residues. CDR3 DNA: TGTGCCAGCAGGACCCCTAGGACGGGGGGCTCCTATGGCTACACCTTC. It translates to CASRTPRTGGSYGYTF. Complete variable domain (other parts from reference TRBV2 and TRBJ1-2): EPEVTQTPSHQVTQMGQEVILRCVPISNHLYFYWYRQILGQKVEFLVSFYNNEISEKSEIFDDQFSVERPDGSNFTLKIRSTKLEDSAMYFCASRTPRTGGSYGYTFGSGTRLTVV.

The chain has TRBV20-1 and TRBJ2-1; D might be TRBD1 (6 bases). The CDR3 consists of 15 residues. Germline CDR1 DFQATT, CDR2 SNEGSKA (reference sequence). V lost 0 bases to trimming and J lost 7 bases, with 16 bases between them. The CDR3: CSARDLVQGLNEQFF. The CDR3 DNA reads TGCAGTGCTAGAGATCTCGTACAGGGTCTGAATGAGCAGTTCTTC.

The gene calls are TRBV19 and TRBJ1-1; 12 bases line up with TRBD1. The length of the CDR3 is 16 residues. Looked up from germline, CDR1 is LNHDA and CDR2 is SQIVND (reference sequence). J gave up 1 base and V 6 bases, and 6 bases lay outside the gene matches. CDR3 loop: CASRFRDRGRNTEAFF. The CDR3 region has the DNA TGTGCCAGTAGATTCCGGGACAGGGGGCGGAACACTGAAGCTTTCTTT.

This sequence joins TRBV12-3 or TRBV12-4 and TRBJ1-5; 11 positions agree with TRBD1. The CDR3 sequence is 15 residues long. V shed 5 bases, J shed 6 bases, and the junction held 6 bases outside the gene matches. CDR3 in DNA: TGTGCCAGCAGTCTAGGGGACAGGGGGATTCAGCCCCAGCATTTT. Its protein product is CASSLGDRGIQPQHF.

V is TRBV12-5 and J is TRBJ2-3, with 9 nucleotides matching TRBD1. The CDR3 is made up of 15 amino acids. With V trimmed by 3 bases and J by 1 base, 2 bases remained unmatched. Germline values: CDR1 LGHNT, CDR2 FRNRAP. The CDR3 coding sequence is TGTGCTAGTGGTTTTTGGACAGGGGGCACAGATACGCAGTATTTT. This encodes CASGFWTGGTDTQYF.

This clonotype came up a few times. CDR3 loop: CASSVDLAGAVNIQYF. The CDR3 coding sequence is TGTGCCAGCAGCGTAGATCTGGCGGGAGCCGTGAACATTCAGTACTTC. The V gene is TRBV9, the J gene TRBJ2-4; 7 bases map to TRBD2. The CDR3 has 16 amino acids. Unmatched junction bases numbered 10, after V lost 0 bases and J lost 7 bases. Per germline, CDR1 SGDLS and CDR2 YYNGEE.

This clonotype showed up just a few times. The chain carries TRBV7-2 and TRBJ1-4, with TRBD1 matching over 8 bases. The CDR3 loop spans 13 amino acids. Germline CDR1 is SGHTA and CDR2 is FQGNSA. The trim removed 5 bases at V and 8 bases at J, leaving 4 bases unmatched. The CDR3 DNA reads TGTGCCAGCAGCCGGGACAGGAACGAAAAACTGTTTTTT. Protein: CASSRDRNEKLFF.

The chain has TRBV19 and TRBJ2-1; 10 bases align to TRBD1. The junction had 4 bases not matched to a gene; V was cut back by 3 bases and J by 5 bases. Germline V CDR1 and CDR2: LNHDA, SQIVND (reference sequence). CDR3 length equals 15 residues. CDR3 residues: CASSIGTGVHNEQFF. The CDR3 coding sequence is TGTGCCAGTAGTATTGGGACAGGGGTCCACAATGAGCAGTTCTTC.

Here the CDR3 DNA reads TGTGCCAGCAGTTACTCCCCCACAGGGACCGAGCAGTACTTC. Protein sequence: CASSYSPTGTEQYF. The J gene is TRBJ2-7, the V gene TRBV6-5, with TRBD1 as a possible D gene (6 bases). The CDR3 is 14 residues long. In germline, CDR1 is MNHEY, CDR2 SVGAGI. V lost 0 bases and J 6 bases, leaving 12 bases between the germline ends.

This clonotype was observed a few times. CDR3 in DNA: TGTGCCATCAAAGTAACTAGCGGGAGGAGCACAGATACGCAGTATTTT. This gives the protein CAIKVTSGRSTDTQYF. This sequence joins TRBV10-3 and TRBJ2-3, with 12 positions matching TRBD2. CDR3 length equals 16 residues. The germline V gene has CDR1 ENHRY and CDR2 SYGVKD. V shed 7 bases, J shed 0 bases, and the junction held 5 bases outside the gene matches.

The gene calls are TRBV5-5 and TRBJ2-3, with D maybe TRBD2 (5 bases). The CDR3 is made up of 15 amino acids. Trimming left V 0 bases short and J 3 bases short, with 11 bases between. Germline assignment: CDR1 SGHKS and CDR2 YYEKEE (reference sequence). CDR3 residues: CASSLGSSATDTQYF. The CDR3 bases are TGTGCCAGCAGCTTGGGAAGTAGCGCTACAGATACGCAGTATTTT.